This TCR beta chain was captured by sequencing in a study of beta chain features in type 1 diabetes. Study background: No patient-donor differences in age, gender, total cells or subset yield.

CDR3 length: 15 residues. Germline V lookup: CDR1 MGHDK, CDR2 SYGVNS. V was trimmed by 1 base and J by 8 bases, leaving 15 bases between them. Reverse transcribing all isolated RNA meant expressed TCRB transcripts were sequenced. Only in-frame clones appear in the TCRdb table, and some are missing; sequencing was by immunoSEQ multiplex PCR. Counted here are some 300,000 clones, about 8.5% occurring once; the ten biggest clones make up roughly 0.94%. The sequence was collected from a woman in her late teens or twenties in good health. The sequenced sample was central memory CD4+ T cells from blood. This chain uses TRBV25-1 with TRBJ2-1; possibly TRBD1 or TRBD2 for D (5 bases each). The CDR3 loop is CASSESGTSAHEQFF. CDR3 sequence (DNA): TGTGCCAGCAGTGAATCCGGGACCTCGGCCCATGAGCAGTTCTTC.